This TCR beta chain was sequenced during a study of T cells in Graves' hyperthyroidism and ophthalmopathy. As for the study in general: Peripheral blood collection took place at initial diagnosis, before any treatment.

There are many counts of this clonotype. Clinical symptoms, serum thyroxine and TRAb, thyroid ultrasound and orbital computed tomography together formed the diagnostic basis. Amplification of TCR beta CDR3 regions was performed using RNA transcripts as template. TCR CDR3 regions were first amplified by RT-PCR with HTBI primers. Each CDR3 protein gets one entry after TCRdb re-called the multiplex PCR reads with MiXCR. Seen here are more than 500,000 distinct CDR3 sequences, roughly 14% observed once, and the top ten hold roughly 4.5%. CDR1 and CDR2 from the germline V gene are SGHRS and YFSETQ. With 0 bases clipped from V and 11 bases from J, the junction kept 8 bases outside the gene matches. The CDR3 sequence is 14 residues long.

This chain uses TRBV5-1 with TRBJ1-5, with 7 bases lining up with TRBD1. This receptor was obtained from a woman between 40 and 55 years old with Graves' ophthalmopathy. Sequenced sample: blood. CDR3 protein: CASSLGQGKETQHF. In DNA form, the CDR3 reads TGCGCCAGCAGCTTGGGACAGGGTAAGGAGACCCAGCATTTT.